This TCR beta chain was identified during a study of blood T cells in healthy people across ages. A second PCR, run for 7 to 11 cycles, used a sample-barcoded 5' primer plus a J-beta primer mix. MiXCR, run by TCRdb on the 5' RACE reads, gives a single entry per CDR3 protein. The repertoire has approximately 1.5 million distinct CDR3 sequences, 30% to 35% of them found once; the top ten carry around 10%. Germline-derived CDR1 and CDR2 are SGHVS and FNYEAQ. The CDR3 extends over 12 amino acids. Trimming stripped 4 bases from V and 11 bases from J, with 14 bases between. Sequenced: blood. The sequence was obtained from a woman aged 30 to 39 in good health. The genes are TRBV7-6 and TRBJ2-5; D perhaps matches TRBD1 (6 bases). The CDR3 bases are TGTGCCAGCAGCTCGGGGACACTTGAGCAGTACTTC. Encoded protein: CASSSGTLEQYF.